This TCR beta chain stems from a study of blood T cell repertoires in COVID-19. Study information: PBMCs, B-cell-depleted T cells, or T cells provided the cDNA or gDNA that made up the material.

Under the authors' procedure: Amplification of reference gene primers provided the estimated nucleated cell counts. Here immunoSEQ multiplex PCR was the method, and the copy in TCRdb shows in-frame clones only, minus some. That table supplies the V and J calls and clone size; D and trimming were determined from the DNA. Seen here are 400,000 to 450,000 clones, less than 95% observed once, and the top ten hold 0.6%. Allocation to cohorts depended on clinical history reported by the participants. Donors in Cohort 3 who had recovered were those with two negative PCRs, healthcare professional clearance, or resolution of their symptoms. The CDR3 runs to 15 residues. The ends were cut back, 3 bases at V and 9 bases at J, with 19 bases in the middle. Germline loops: CDR1 SGHRS, CDR2 YFSETQ. This clone was found a few times.

This chain uses TRBV5-1 with TRBJ2-1; a weak D match, TRBD2 (6 bases). The receptor's source is a man younger than 30 who had recovered from COVID-19. Sequencing input: PBMCs or T cells enriched from blood (not recorded which). CDR3 bases: TGCGCCAGCAGCTGGAACCTGGGAGGCACCCCTGAGCAGTTCTTC. This codes for CASSWNLGGTPEQFF.